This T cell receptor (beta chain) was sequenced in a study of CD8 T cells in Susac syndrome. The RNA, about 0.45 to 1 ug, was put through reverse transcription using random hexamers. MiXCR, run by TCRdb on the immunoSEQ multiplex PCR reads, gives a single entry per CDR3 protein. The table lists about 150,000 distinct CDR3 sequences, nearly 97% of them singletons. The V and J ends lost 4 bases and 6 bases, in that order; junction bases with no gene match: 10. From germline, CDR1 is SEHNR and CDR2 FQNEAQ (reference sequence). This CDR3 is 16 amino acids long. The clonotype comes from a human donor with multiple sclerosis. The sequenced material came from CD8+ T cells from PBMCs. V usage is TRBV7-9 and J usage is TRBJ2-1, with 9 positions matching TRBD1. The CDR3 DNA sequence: TGTGCCAGCAGCTCCATCTGGACAGGGGAAGTCAATGAGCAGTTCTTC. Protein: CASSSIWTGEVNEQFF.